These T cell receptor beta chains were read from a single sample in a study of regulatory T cells in long-lasting Graves disease. TCRdb called the multiplex PCR reads again in MiXCR, with one record for every CDR3 protein. The data hold 500,000 or so distinct CDR3 sequences, with 14% observed a single time. These data were also reused for a study on T cells in Graves' hyperthyroidism and ophthalmopathy.

Sequenced material: peripheral blood mononuclear cells (PBMCs), taken at new diagnosis, from a patient treated with antithyroid drugs. These receptors originate from a woman in her forties or fifties with Graves disease. Each CDR3 is given with its conserved first and last residue. D genes are given only for firm matches. Where a row states a size, it is once, few, many or the class of an expanded clone; other rows omit it.

v_call	j_call	clone_size	d_call	cdr3_nt	cdr3_aa
TRBV18	TRBJ2-1	.	.	TGTGCCAGCTCTCCCTTGGAGGGAGTCAATGAGCAGTTCTTC	CASSPLEGVNEQFF
TRBV5-1	TRBJ2-7	.	TRBD2	TGCGCCAGCGCACCGGGACTAACCTACGAGCAGTACTTC	CASAPGLTYEQYF
TRBV9	TRBJ2-7	many	.	TGTGCCAGCAGCGATGCCACCTCCTACGAGCAGTACTTC	CASSDATSYEQYF
TRBV10-3	TRBJ2-3	.	.	TGTGCCATCAGTACAGAGCCTAGCACAGATACGCAGTATTTT	CAISTEPSTDTQYF
TRBV6-1	TRBJ2-5	many	.	TGTGCCAGCAGTGAAGGTAGTTGGGTACTCCAAGAGACCCAGTACTTC	CASSEGSWVLQETQYF
TRBV29-1	TRBJ1-2	.	.	TGCAGCCTCTACCAGGGAGACGGCTATGGCTACACCTTC	CSLYQGDGYGYTF
TRBV20-1	TRBJ2-7	.	TRBD2	TGCAGTGCTAGAGTGGCTAGCGGAGGTTACGAGCAGTACTTC	CSARVASGGYEQYF
TRBV10-3	TRBJ2-7	many	TRBD2	TGTGCCATCAGTGAGTCGAAGGTAGCGGGAGTCGGCGAGCAGTACTTC	CAISESKVAGVGEQYF
TRBV2	TRBJ2-1	many	.	TGTGCCAGCCACGGGACTCTTAACAATGAGCAGTTCTTC	CASHGTLNNEQFF
TRBV10-3	TRBJ1-5	few	TRBD1	TGTGCCATCAGGACAGGGGCGGATCAGCCCCAGCATTTT	CAIRTGADQPQHF
TRBV7-9	TRBJ2-7	.	.	TGTGCCAGCAGCTTAGATGGGCAGGGGTTTTACGAGCAGTACTTC	CASSLDGQGFYEQYF
TRBV10-3	TRBJ2-3	few	.	TGTGCCATCAAAGACAGGAGGCTCGGAGATACGCAGTATTTT	CAIKDRRLGDTQYF